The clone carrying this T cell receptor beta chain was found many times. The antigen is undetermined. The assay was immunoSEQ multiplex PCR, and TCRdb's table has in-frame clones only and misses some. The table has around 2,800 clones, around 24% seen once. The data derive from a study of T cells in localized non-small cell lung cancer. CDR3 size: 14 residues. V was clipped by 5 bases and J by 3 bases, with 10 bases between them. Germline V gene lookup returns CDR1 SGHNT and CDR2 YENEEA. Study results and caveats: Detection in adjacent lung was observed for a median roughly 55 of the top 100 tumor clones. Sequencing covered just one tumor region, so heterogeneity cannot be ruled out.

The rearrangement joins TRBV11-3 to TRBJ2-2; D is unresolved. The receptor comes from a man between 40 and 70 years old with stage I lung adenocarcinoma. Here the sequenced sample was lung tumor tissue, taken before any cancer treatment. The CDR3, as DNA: TGTGCCAGCAGCCCTCGGCCCGACACCGGGGAGCTGTTTTTT. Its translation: CASSPRPDTGELFF.